These 9 T cell receptor beta chains were all obtained from the same sample, sequenced in a study of T cell repertoires in cytomegalovirus infection. MiXCR, applied by TCRdb to the reads, yields one record per CDR3 protein. The profile covers about 200,000 distinct CDR3 sequences, with roughly 9% appearing a single time and approximately 4.2% taken by the ten largest. The sequenced material came from PBMCs. The source of these receptors is a human donor in good health (CMV status not recorded). Some clones in this sample may be carry-over from other donors' samples.

This clonotype was seen many times. The chain joins TRBV7-2 to TRBJ1-5, with TRBD1 matching over 7 bases. CDR1 is SGHTA and CDR2 is FQGNSA in the germline V gene. The trim removed 4 bases at V and 2 bases at J, leaving 11 bases unmatched. The CDR3 extends over 17 amino acids. The CDR3 here is CASSYDRVGVGNQPQHF. The CDR3 DNA follows: TGTGCCAGCAGCTACGACAGGGTAGGAGTTGGCAATCAGCCCCAGCATTTT.

This clonotype was observed many times. The V and J genes are TRBV27 and TRBJ1-1; D not resolved. CDR1 and CDR2 from the germline V gene are MNHEY and SMNVEV (reference sequence). Deletions cut 5 bases from V and 0 bases from J, with 10 bases between. This CDR3 spans 14 amino acids. CDR3 residues: CASSPLTLNTEAFF. CDR3 nucleotides: TGTGCCAGCAGTCCCTTAACCTTGAACACTGAAGCTTTCTTT.

The table lists this clonotype with a few counts. The chain is built from TRBV5-5 and TRBJ2-5; 7 positions match TRBD2. The CDR3 spans 14 residues. The V gene's germline CDR1 is SGHKS and CDR2 YYEKEE (reference sequence). V was pared by 4 bases and J by 1 base, with 4 bases of the junction left unmatched. CDR3 DNA sequence: TGTGCCAGCAGCCCGACTAGCAGCCAAGAGACCCAGTACTTC. This encodes CASSPTSSQETQYF.

The genes are TRBV19 and TRBJ2-1; D possibly matches TRBD1 or TRBD2 (5 bases each). V was cut by 7 bases and J by 8 bases, with 15 bases left in between. CDR1 is LNHDA and CDR2 is SQIVND in the germline V gene (reference sequence). The CDR3 is made up of 13 amino acids. The DNA for the CDR3 is TGTGCCAGTACAGGGACCGTAGGGGATGAGCAGTTCTTC. This encodes CASTGTVGDEQFF.

As to this clonotype: This clone may be a read error of a much larger clone one base away. The V and J genes are TRBV7-3 and TRBJ1-2, with D perhaps TRBD1 (6 bases). There are 13 residues in the CDR3. CDR1 and CDR2 (germline): SGHTA, FQGTGA. The CDR3 nucleotides are TGTGCCGGCAGCTTACGACAGGTCGGTGGCTACACCTTC. Protein sequence: CAGSLRQVGGYTF. The full variable domain, rest sourced from reference TRBV7-3 and TRBJ1-2, is GAGVSQTPSNKVTEKGKYVELRCDPISGHTALYWYRQSLGQGPEFLIYFQGTGAADDSGLPNDRFFAVRPEGSVSTLKIQRTERGDSAVYLCAGSLRQVGGYTFGSGTRLTVV.

This clonotype has more than one count but fewer than ten. The chain is built from TRBV28 and TRBJ1-1, with a weak D call TRBD1 (6 bases). Germline CDR1 is MDHEN and CDR2 is SYDVKM. The germline V and J ends were trimmed by 2 bases and 9 bases, with 16 bases remaining between them. The CDR3 has 14 residues. This CDR3 is CASSLSMTGGQAFF. Written as DNA, the CDR3 is TGTGCCAGCAGTTTAAGTATGACGGGGGGCCAAGCTTTCTTT. Looking up the rest from reference TRBV28 and TRBJ1-1 gives the full variable domain: DVKVTQSSRYLVKRTGEKVFLECVQDMDHENMFWYRQDPGLGLRLIYFSYDVKMKEKGDIPEGYSVSREKKERFSLILESASTNQTSMYLCASSLSMTGGQAFFGQGTRLTVV.

The rearrangement uses TRBV24-1 and TRBJ1-2; possible D gene TRBD1, 6 bases. The V gene lost 6 bases and the J gene lost 5 bases, with 12 bases spanning the gap. Germline V gene sequence: CDR1 KGHDR, CDR2 SFDVKD. The CDR3 length is 13 residues. The CDR3 coding sequence is TGTGCCACCAGTATGGGGACAAATTATGGCTACACCTTC. This gives the protein CATSMGTNYGYTF.

This clonotype showed up many times. This chain links TRBV24-1 with TRBJ2-3; the D gene is possibly TRBD2 (6 bases). There are 15 residues in the CDR3. Trimming cost V 1 base and J 3 bases, with 10 bases left between them. Looked up from germline, CDR1 is KGHDR and CDR2 is SFDVKD. The chain's CDR3 is CATSDFSGVTDTQYF. The CDR3 DNA reads as TGTGCCACCAGTGATTTCTCGGGGGTGACAGATACGCAGTATTTT.

This clonotype was observed at least ten times. The rearrangement links TRBV28 to TRBJ1-2; D remains ambiguous. CDR3 length: 16 amino acids. Trimming took off 3 bases at V and 4 bases at J, with 18 bases between the two ends. Looked up from germline, CDR1 is MDHEN and CDR2 is SYDVKM. The CDR3 region has the DNA TGTGCCAGCAGTTTCCCCATCGTCGGGTACGGCTATGGCTACACCTTC. This codes for CASSFPIVGYGYGYTF.